These 31 T cell receptor beta chains share one sample of origin, sequenced in a study of blood T cell repertoires in COVID-19. Sequencing used immunoSEQ multiplex PCR; TCRdb keeps in-frame clones, though not all of them. The data contain roughly 300,000 clones, about nine tenths of them singletons. The sample comprised peripheral blood. The receptors originated from a woman aged 40 to 55 who had recovered from COVID-19.

The V call is TRBV6-6, the J call TRBJ1-5; 9 bases are a match to TRBD1. CDR1 and CDR2 (germline): MNHNY, SVGAGI (reference sequence). After removal of 6 bases from V and 7 bases from J, the junction contained 7 bases not matched to a gene. This CDR3 is 14 amino acids long. The CDR3 nucleotides read TGTGCCAGCAGCTACGACAGGGGGTCCCAGCCCCAGCATTTT. As protein: CASSYDRGSQPQHF.

This clone was detected only once. This sequence joins TRBV19 and TRBJ2-1, with TRBD1 identical over 9 bases. Germline V gene sequence: CDR1 LNHDA, CDR2 SQIVND (reference sequence). The V and J ends lost 3 bases and 6 bases, in that order; junction bases with no gene match: 9. CDR3 size: 16 residues. CDR3 loop: CASSMRTGEVGNEQFF. The CDR3 region has the DNA TGTGCCAGTAGTATGCGGACAGGGGAGGTTGGCAATGAGCAGTTCTTC.

J is TRBJ1-1 and V is TRBV5-1; the D is unclear. The CDR3 is 13 amino acids. The V end was cut by 5 bases, the J end by 2 bases, with 10 bases between. In germline, CDR1 is SGHRS, CDR2 YFSETQ. Written as DNA, the CDR3 is TGCGCCAGCAGTCCCCCAGGTAACACTGAAGCTTTCTTT. Protein product: CASSPPGNTEAFF.

V is TRBV7-6 and J is TRBJ2-7, with 9 nucleotides matching TRBD1. This CDR3 is 15 amino acids long. The junction had 5 bases not matched to a gene; V was cut back by 3 bases and J by 2 bases. Germline V lookup: CDR1 SGHVS, CDR2 FNYEAQ. CDR3: CASSFLGTGTYEQYF. The CDR3 nucleotides are TGTGCCAGCAGCTTCCTTGGGACAGGGACCTACGAGCAGTACTTC.

The J gene is TRBJ1-1, the V gene TRBV4-1, with 8 bases lining up with TRBD1. Trimming at V came to 2 bases and at J to 2 bases, leaving 10 bases not matched to a gene. Germline CDR1 and CDR2: MGHRA and YSYEKL. The CDR3 length is 17 residues. CDR3 coding DNA: TGCGCCAGCAGCCAAAGTAGGGACAGGACTTACAACACTGAAGCTTTCTTT. Translated, it gives CASSQSRDRTYNTEAFF.

The chain carries TRBV6-5 and TRBJ2-1; perhaps TRBD2 as D (5 bases). In germline, CDR1 is MNHEY, CDR2 SVGAGI. This CDR3 spans 15 amino acids. Trimming took off 6 bases at V and 6 bases at J, with 18 bases between the two ends. The CDR3 DNA reads TGTGCCAGCAGCACAAGGAGAGGGCTCAGCAATGAGCAGTTCTTC. Residues: CASSTRRGLSNEQFF.

This chain uses TRBV7-9 with TRBJ1-2; 8 positions match TRBD1. Germline V gene sequence: CDR1 SEHNR, CDR2 FQNEAQ (reference sequence). The trim removed 6 bases at V and 5 bases at J, leaving 5 bases unmatched. This CDR3 has 13 residues. CDR3 residues: CASRTGVGYGYTF. The CDR3 region has the DNA TGTGCCAGCAGGACAGGGGTGGGGTATGGCTACACCTTC. The full variable domain, completed using reference TRBV7-9 and TRBJ1-2, is DTGVSQNPRHKITKRGQNVTFRCDPISEHNRLYWYRQTLGQGPEFLTYFQNEAQLEKSRLLSDRFSAERPKGSFSTLEIQRTEQGDSAMYLCASRTGVGYGYTFGSGTRLTVV.

V is TRBV7-9 and J is TRBJ2-1, with TRBD2 as a possible D gene (5 bases). Per the germline V gene, CDR1 is SEHNR and CDR2 is FQNEAQ (reference sequence). The CDR3 runs 12 residues. Trimming stripped 8 bases from V and 7 bases from J, with 12 bases between. This CDR3 reads CASAVARNEQFF. For the CDR3, the DNA is TGTGCCAGCGCGGTAGCGAGGAATGAGCAGTTCTTC.

V gene TRBV9 combines with J gene TRBJ1-5; 8 bases line up with TRBD1. The CDR3 is 16 residues long. The germline V gene has CDR1 SGDLS and CDR2 YYNGEE. J gave up 5 bases and V 4 bases, and 11 bases lay outside the gene matches. The CDR3 here is CASSQGTGISYQPQHF. The CDR3 DNA follows: TGTGCCAGCAGCCAGGGGACAGGAATCTCTTATCAGCCCCAGCATTTT.

The chain has TRBV6-5 and TRBJ2-7; possible D gene TRBD2, 6 bases. The CDR3 contains 14 residues. The V gene lost 0 bases and the J gene lost 3 bases, with 9 bases spanning the gap. Germline-derived CDR1 and CDR2 are MNHEY and SVGAGI. CDR3 nucleotides: TGTGCCAGCAGTTACTCGAAGGGAGGCTACGAGCAGTACTTC. Translation: CASSYSKGGYEQYF.

This clone was observed a few times. This chain uses TRBV18 with TRBJ1-5; D ambiguous. V lost 4 bases and J lost 4, with 11 bases in between. The CDR3 extends over 14 amino acids. Germline lookup yields CDR1 KGHSH and CDR2 LQKENI. The CDR3 is CASSQESGNQPQHF. Written as DNA, the CDR3 is TGTGCCAGCTCACAGGAGTCGGGGAATCAGCCCCAGCATTTT.

The chain couples TRBV30 to TRBJ2-3; perhaps TRBD1 as D (5 bases). V was trimmed by 3 bases and J by 1 base, leaving 8 bases between them. Germline-derived CDR1 and CDR2 are GTSNPN and SVGIG (reference sequence). There are 13 residues in the CDR3. CDR3 in amino acids: CAWSLRGTDTQYF. CDR3 nucleotide sequence: TGTGCCTGGAGCCTCAGGGGCACAGATACGCAGTATTTT.

This clone showed up just a few times. The rearrangement links TRBV10-1 to TRBJ1-6; TRBD1 aligns across 8 bases. The germline gives CDR1 WNHNN, CDR2 SYGVQD (reference sequence). This CDR3 contains 14 residues. J lost 6 bases, V lost 6 bases, and 4 bases had no gene match. This CDR3 reads CASSRTGSNSPLHF. The CDR3 DNA reads TGCGCCAGCAGCAGGACAGGGTCTAATTCACCCCTCCACTTT.

The J gene is TRBJ2-7, the V gene TRBV18; no reliable D call. V was clipped by 4 bases and J by 1 base, with 11 bases between them. Germline V gives CDR1 KGHSH, CDR2 LQKENI. CDR3 size: 14 residues. Written as DNA, the CDR3 is TGTGCCAGCTCACTTTCCACAGAATCCTACGAGCAGTACTTC. This gives the protein CASSLSTESYEQYF.

This clone appeared once. This chain joins TRBV4-3 and TRBJ1-1, with a tentative D call TRBD1 (6 bases). The CDR3 has 13 residues. Germline assignment: CDR1 LGHNA and CDR2 YSLEER. V lost 5 bases to trimming and J lost 6 bases, with 13 bases between them. This chain's CDR3 is CASSDQGWAEAFF. The CDR3, as DNA: TGCGCCAGCAGCGACCAGGGGTGGGCTGAAGCTTTCTTT.

The chain carries TRBV5-6 and TRBJ2-7; 7 bases map to TRBD2. The CDR3 has 11 amino acids. From germline, CDR1 is SGHDT and CDR2 YYEEEE. Trimming at V came to 4 bases and at J to 7 bases, leaving 2 bases not matched to a gene. CDR3 sequence (DNA): TGTGCCAGCAGCCTCGGGAGGGAGCAGTACTTC. Translated, it gives CASSLGREQYF.

This sequence joins TRBV6-2 or TRBV6-3 and TRBJ2-1, with D maybe TRBD1 (5 bases). Germline V gene lookup returns CDR1 MNHEY and CDR2 SVGEGT. V gave up 2 bases and J gave up 4 bases, with 12 bases separating them. The CDR3 runs 15 residues. CDR3 sequence (DNA): TGTGCCAGCAGTTACGGGGCTCCGTCATACAATGAGCAGTTCTTC. Amino acids: CASSYGAPSYNEQFF.

The V gene is TRBV9, the J gene TRBJ1-6, with 9 bases matching TRBD1. Germline V gives CDR1 SGDLS, CDR2 YYNGEE. The CDR3 is made up of 16 amino acids. Trimming at V came to 0 bases and at J to 7 bases, leaving 5 bases not matched to a gene. The chain's CDR3 is CASSVGTGASNSPLHF. In nucleotides, the CDR3 is TGTGCCAGCAGCGTAGGGACAGGGGCCTCAAATTCACCCCTCCACTTT.

The chain uses TRBV7-3 and TRBJ2-2; TRBD2 matches 13 bases. The V and J ends lost 5 bases and 6 bases, in that order; junction bases with no gene match: 9. Germline V gives CDR1 SGHTA, CDR2 FQGTGA. The CDR3 covers 17 residues. CDR3 bases: TGTGCCAGCAGCCCTAGAACTAGCGGGGGGGATCCCGGGGAGCTGTTTTTT. Protein: CASSPRTSGGDPGELFF.

This clone has a single count. The rearrangement uses TRBV19 and TRBJ2-2, with 7 bases identical to TRBD2. Germline V lookup: CDR1 LNHDA, CDR2 SQIVND (reference sequence). The CDR3 length is 18 residues. J was trimmed by 0 bases and V by 0 bases; bases with no gene match: 7. CDR3 amino acids: CASSIDQWGLPNTGELFF. The CDR3 nucleotides read TGTGCCAGTAGTATAGATCAGTGGGGACTACCGAACACCGGGGAGCTGTTTTTT.

This clone was detected a few times. This chain links TRBV11-3 with TRBJ2-2, with 10 bases identical to TRBD1. Losses at the gene ends were 3 bases for V and 5 bases for J; bases not matched to a gene: 3. From germline, CDR1 is SGHNT and CDR2 YENEEA. The CDR3 is 15 amino acids. The CDR3 here is CASSLGTGATGELFF. The CDR3 nucleotides read TGTGCCAGCAGCTTGGGGACAGGGGCGACCGGGGAGCTGTTTTTT.

The CDR3 coding sequence is TGTGCCACCAAAGCCGCGGACAGGGAGGCCACCGGGGAGCTGTTTTTT. Translation gives CATKAADREATGELFF. The chain joins TRBV15 to TRBJ2-2, with 8 bases lining up with TRBD1. Germline CDR1 is LNHNV and CDR2 is YYDKDF (reference sequence). The CDR3 covers 16 residues. J lost 4 bases, V lost 7 bases, and 11 bases had no gene match.

This sequence joins TRBV2 and TRBJ1-5; 7 nucleotides align to TRBD1. The V gene end was trimmed by 8 bases and the J gene end by 2 bases; junction bases not matched to a gene: 12. There are 16 residues in the CDR3. Germline V gene lookup returns CDR1 SNHLY and CDR2 FYNNEI. CDR3 sequence (DNA): TGTGCCAGCCTCCCCCCGGGACAGCATCGCAATCAGCCCCAGCATTTT. Its protein product is CASLPPGQHRNQPQHF. Combining the CDR3 with reference TRBV2 and TRBJ1-5 gives the whole variable domain EPEVTQTPSHQVTQMGQEVILRCVPISNHLYFYWYRQILGQKVEFLVSFYNNEISEKSEIFDDQFSVERPDGSNFTLKIRSTKLEDSAMYFCASLPPGQHRNQPQHFGDGTRLSIL.

The rearrangement links TRBV25-1 to TRBJ1-2; TRBD1 is a possible D gene (6 bases). The CDR3 spans 14 residues. V was pared by 1 base and J by 4 bases, with 10 bases between. The germline CDR1 and CDR2 sequences are MGHDK and SYGVNS. The CDR3 is CASSESGAPYGYTF. The CDR3 DNA reads as TGTGCCAGCAGTGAATCAGGGGCTCCCTATGGCTACACCTTC.

The V gene is TRBV5-4, the J gene TRBJ1-2; 8 nucleotides match TRBD1. Trimming removed 1 base from V and 8 bases from J; junction bases left unmatched: 4. This CDR3 has 13 amino acids. Germline V lookup: CDR1 SGHNT, CDR2 YYREEE (reference sequence). This CDR3 is CASSLQGAGGYTF. In nucleotides, the CDR3 is TGTGCCAGCAGCTTGCAGGGGGCGGGCGGCTACACCTTC.

The CDR3 loop reads CASTDRVSAFF. The CDR3 DNA follows: TGTGCCAGCACCGACCGGGTTTCAGCTTTCTTT. The chain employs TRBV6-5 and TRBJ1-1; no firm D call. CDR1 and CDR2 (germline): MNHEY, SVGAGI. Between the trimmed V and J ends, which lost 7 bases and 10 bases, there was a span of 13 bases. CDR3 size: 11 residues.

This chain joins TRBV6-5 and TRBJ1-2; D is unclear. The germline V and J ends were trimmed by 6 bases and 2 bases, with 16 bases remaining between them. Germline-derived CDR1 and CDR2 are MNHEY and SVGAGI. CDR3 length: 15 residues. In DNA form, the CDR3 reads TGTGCCAGCAGCCGGCTCCCCGGGAACAACTATGGCTACACCTTC. Its protein product is CASSRLPGNNYGYTF.

The chain recombines TRBV5-1 with TRBJ1-4, with D perhaps TRBD1 (6 bases). Trimming cost V 5 bases and J 4 bases, with 9 bases left between them. CDR3 length: 13 residues. From germline, CDR1 is SGHRS and CDR2 YFSETQ. For the CDR3, the DNA is TGCGCCAGCAGGCCGGACAGTAATGAAAAACTGTTTTTT. This translates into CASRPDSNEKLFF.

This clone was observed a few times. V usage is TRBV20-1 and J usage is TRBJ1-1, with D unresolved. Trimming stripped 3 bases from V and 3 bases from J, with 5 bases between. The CDR3 is 11 amino acids. Looked up from germline, CDR1 is DFQATT and CDR2 is SNEGSKA (reference sequence). The CDR3 region has the DNA TGCAGTGCTAGCGAGGACACTGAAGCTTTCTTT. Protein product: CSASEDTEAFF.

This chain uses TRBV29-1 with TRBJ1-4; 10 bases fit TRBD1. V shed 7 bases, J shed 6 bases, and the junction held 11 bases outside the gene matches. The CDR3 extends over 15 amino acids. CDR1 is SQVTM, CDR2 ANQGSEA, per germline. This CDR3 is CSAAGGQGWYEKLFF. In DNA, the CDR3 is TGCAGCGCTGCGGGGGGACAGGGGTGGTATGAAAAACTGTTTTTT.

The V call is TRBV5-1, the J call TRBJ2-1, with 9 bases lining up with TRBD1. CDR3 length equals 15 residues. The junction had 4 bases not matched to a gene; V was cut back by 0 bases and J by 6 bases. Per germline, CDR1 SGHRS and CDR2 YFSETQ. The CDR3 nucleotides read TGCGCCAGCAGCTTGGTGGGACAGGGAATCAATGAGCAGTTCTTC. It encodes CASSLVGQGINEQFF.